The rows below give T cell receptor beta chains drawn from one sample of a study of blood T cell repertoires in COVID-19. The data were produced by immunoSEQ multiplex PCR, yet TCRdb's version contains in-frame clones alone and is incomplete. The data contain about 160,000 clones, more than 75% of them singletons. The sequencing sample was made of peripheral blood. The receptor source for this set is a man between 18 and 35 years old with acute or convalescent COVID-19. CDR3s include the opening cysteine and the closing phenylalanine or tryptophan. Fields, in order: V gene, D gene, J gene, clone size, CDR3 DNA, CDR3 protein. A D gene is named only where the DNA matches it firmly. Not every row has a clone size; where given, it reads once, few, many or a size class.

TRBV30,-,TRBJ1-3,-,TGTGCCTGGACAAACTATCCTTCTGGAAACACCATATATTTT,CAWTNYPSGNTIYF
TRBV11-2,-,TRBJ2-7,few,TGTGCCAGCAGCTTAAACAGGGACCACGAGCAGTACTTC,CASSLNRDHEQYF
TRBV2,-,TRBJ2-7,-,TGTGCCAGCAGTGAGAGGACCTACGAGCAGTACTTC,CASSERTYEQYF
TRBV7-7,-,TRBJ2-7,-,TGTGCCAGCAGCTTCGGGATGGGGGGCTCCTACGAGCAGTACTTC,CASSFGMGGSYEQYF
TRBV14,-,TRBJ2-5,-,TGTGCCAGCAGCCCAGTACTAGTGACAGAGACCCAGTACTTC,CASSPVLVTETQYF
TRBV6-5,-,TRBJ2-7,-,TGTGCCAGCTCTCGGGCAGGGAAGCACTACGAGCAGTACTTC,CASSRAGKHYEQYF
TRBV30,-,TRBJ2-1,-,TGTGCCTGGAGCTACAGGGACGGGCAGTTCTTC,CAWSYRDGQFF
TRBV5-4,-,TRBJ1-2,-,TGTGCCAGCAGCTTGAAGGGGCAGATAAATTATGGCTACACCTTC,CASSLKGQINYGYTF
TRBV6-5,-,TRBJ2-1,once,TGTGCCAGCAGTTCGAGCGGTTACAATGAGCAGTTCTTC,CASSSSGYNEQFF
TRBV27,-,TRBJ1-5,-,TGTGCCAGCAGTTTAAACAGAAATCAGCCCCAGCATTTT,CASSLNRNQPQHF
TRBV5-1,-,TRBJ2-3,-,TGCGCCAGCAGCTTGTCCAGGGGATCAGATACGCAGTATTTT,CASSLSRGSDTQYF
TRBV7-2,-,TRBJ1-2,-,TGTGCCAGCAGCCGCCCGAGAGGCAACTATGGCTACACCTTC,CASSRPRGNYGYTF
TRBV10-3,TRBD1,TRBJ2-3,-,TGTGCCATCAGGGAGGACAGGGGAAGCACAGATACGCAGTATTTT,CAIREDRGSTDTQYF
TRBV4-1,TRBD1,TRBJ1-3,-,TGCGCCAGCAGCCAAGAAAAGGGACAGATAATTGGAAACACCATATATTTT,CASSQEKGQIIGNTIYF
TRBV5-1,TRBD1,TRBJ2-3,-,TGCGCCAGCAGCCGGACAGGGGAAGGCACAGATACGCAGTATTTT,CASSRTGEGTDTQYF
TRBV19,TRBD1,TRBJ1-2,-,TGTGCCAGTAGTCCCCACAGGGGGCAAGTGGATTATGGCTACACCTTC,CASSPHRGQVDYGYTF
TRBV27,-,TRBJ2-5,-,TGTGCCAGCAGTTTCAGCGGCCAAGAGACCCAGTACTTC,CASSFSGQETQYF
TRBV7-9,TRBD1,TRBJ2-7,-,TGTGCCAGCACTCTTTTTGGGACAGGGGCCAACGAGCAGTACTTC,CASTLFGTGANEQYF
TRBV5-1,-,TRBJ2-1,-,TGCGCCAGCAGCTGGGGGGACAGATCCTACAATGAGCAGTTCTTC,CASSWGDRSYNEQFF
TRBV9,-,TRBJ2-6,-,TGTGCCAGCAGCGTGGAGGCAGCCACCTCTGGGGCCAACGTCCTGACTTTC,CASSVEAATSGANVLTF
TRBV10-3,TRBD1,TRBJ1-6,-,TGTGCCATCTCCGGGGACAGGGAGATCTCACCCCTCCACTTT,CAISGDREISPLHF
TRBV10-3,TRBD1,TRBJ2-7,-,TGTGCCATCAGATCGGACAGGGAGAGAGACGAGCAGTACTTC,CAIRSDRERDEQYF
TRBV19,TRBD1,TRBJ2-3,-,TGTGCCAGTAGTCTCTTACGAGGGGGCACCACAGATACGCAGTATTTT,CASSLLRGGTTDTQYF
TRBV19,-,TRBJ1-1,-,TGTGCCAGTAGTATAGTGAAGACAGGGAACACTGAAGCTTTCTTT,CASSIVKTGNTEAFF
TRBV7-9,TRBD2,TRBJ2-1,-,TGTGCCAGCAGCTCACTAGCGGGAACTGAGCAGTTCTTC,CASSSLAGTEQFF
TRBV6-1,TRBD1,TRBJ1-2,-,TGTGCCAGCAGTGAAGGAAACAGGGGCCCCTATGGCTACACCTTC,CASSEGNRGPYGYTF
TRBV2,-,TRBJ1-2,once,TGTGCCAGCAGTGTGGCAGGAACTAACTATGGCTACACCTTC,CASSVAGTNYGYTF
TRBV25-1,-,TRBJ1-4,-,TGTGCCAGCCGCGACTCAGTCGAGGCTAATGAAAAACTGTTTTTT,CASRDSVEANEKLFF
TRBV30,-,TRBJ2-7,-,TGTGCCTGGAGCGAGGGGGACGGGGCCGAGCAGTACTTC,CAWSEGDGAEQYF
TRBV4-1,TRBD1,TRBJ1-5,-,TGCGCCAGCAGCCCCGGGACAGGGGGCTCCCAGCCCCAGCATTTT,CASSPGTGGSQPQHF
TRBV4-2,TRBD1,TRBJ1-3,-,TGTGCCAGCAGCCAAGATCTCCGGGACAGGGCCGGAAACACCATATATTTT,CASSQDLRDRAGNTIYF
TRBV5-5,-,TRBJ1-1,once,TGTGCCAGCAGCTTGGCGTTGTTACAGGTGAACACTGAAGCTTTCTTT,CASSLALLQVNTEAFF
TRBV5-1,TRBD2,TRBJ2-7,-,TGCGCCAGCAGCCCTTGGTGGACTAGCGGGCCACCCTACGAGCAGTACTTC,CASSPWWTSGPPYEQYF